These T cell receptor beta chains were read from a single sample in a study of control samples from healthy donors and cancer patients. The table came from immunoSEQ multiplex PCR; TCRdb's copy has only in-frame clones and leaves some out. The sample has about 160,000 clones, around 94% seen once; the top ten hold approximately 14%. The specimen sequenced was PBMCs. Receptor source: a man aged 60 to 75 with colorectal cancer. The CDR3 runs from the conserved cysteine through the conserved F or W. The D gene is left open where the match is weak. A clone size is listed for some rows: how often the clone was seen (once, few, many), or a class if it is expanded.

cdr3_aa	cdr3_nt	v_call	clone_size	j_call	d_call
CASSHLVVTSEKLFF	TGTGCCAGCAGCCATCTGGTCGTAACGAGTGAAAAACTGTTTTTT	TRBV5-6	NA	TRBJ1-4	NA
CASSPSGQVGNTIYF	TGTGCCAGCAGCCCCTCGGGACAGGTGGGAAACACCATATATTTT	TRBV3-1/TRBV3-2	NA	TRBJ1-3	TRBD1
CASSSYPAVYEQYF	TGTGCCAGCAGCTCTTACCCCGCCGTCTACGAGCAGTACTTC	TRBV7-2	NA	TRBJ2-7	NA
CASSKEVRGFYGYTF	TGTGCCAGCAGCAAAGAAGTCCGCGGATTCTATGGCTACACCTTC	TRBV21-1	NA	TRBJ1-2	NA
CATRRGNTGELFF	TGTGCCACCCGGCGGGGAAACACCGGGGAGCTGTTTTTT	TRBV6-5	NA	TRBJ2-2	NA
CASSLWDRGRNSPLHF	TGTGCCAGCAGCCTTTGGGACAGGGGGCGGAATTCACCCCTCCACTTT	TRBV3-1/TRBV3-2	once	TRBJ1-6	TRBD1
CASTTPGGKETQYF	TGTGCCAGCACTACTCCTGGAGGAAAAGAGACCCAGTACTTC	TRBV5-4	NA	TRBJ2-5	NA
CASSRGLVDGSPLHF	TGTGCCAGCAGCCGGGGGTTGGTAGATGGTTCACCCCTCCACTTT	TRBV3-1/TRBV3-2	NA	TRBJ1-6	NA
CASSFGSYNEQFF	TGTGCCAGCAGTTTCGGCTCCTACAATGAGCAGTTCTTC	TRBV27	NA	TRBJ2-1	NA
CASSQATRGVEAFF	TGTGCCAGCAGCCAAGCGACCCGGGGCGTTGAAGCTTTCTTT	TRBV3-1/TRBV3-2	once	TRBJ1-1	NA
CASSQQGGETNEKLFF	TGCGCCAGCAGCCAACAGGGAGGAGAAACTAATGAAAAACTGTTTTTT	TRBV5-1	NA	TRBJ1-4	NA
CASSLQGAGQPQHF	TGTGCCAGCAGCCTTCAGGGGGCAGGGCAGCCCCAGCATTTT	TRBV7-2	NA	TRBJ1-5	TRBD1
CAWNPGQSMGTEAFF	TGTGCCTGGAACCCGGGACAGTCAATGGGCACTGAAGCTTTCTTT	TRBV30	few	TRBJ1-1	TRBD1
CASSPSGGANTEAFF	TGTGCCAGCAGCCCCTCGGGGGGGGCTAACACTGAAGCTTTCTTT	TRBV6-5	NA	TRBJ1-1	NA
CAWSVRGARGNTIYF	TGTGCCTGGAGTGTACGGGGGGCGCGAGGAAACACCATATATTTT	TRBV30	once	TRBJ1-3	NA
CASSVGGVTGNTIYF	TGTGCCAGCAGCGTAGGAGGAGTAACAGGAAACACCATATATTTT	TRBV9	NA	TRBJ1-3	NA
CAAGRSTDTQYF	TGTGCCGCCGGCCGTAGCACAGATACGCAGTATTTT	TRBV11-2	NA	TRBJ2-3	NA
CAISSAGTGNQPQHF	TGTGCCATCAGTAGCGCCGGGACAGGCAATCAGCCCCAGCATTTT	TRBV10-3	NA	TRBJ1-5	TRBD1
CASSQDKQGATEAFF	TGCGCCAGCAGCCAAGATAAACAGGGGGCTACTGAAGCTTTCTTT	TRBV4-3	NA	TRBJ1-1	TRBD1
CASSLRGSGQGEAFF	TGTGCCAGCAGCTTGAGGGGATCGGGGCAGGGCGAAGCTTTCTTT	TRBV5-6	NA	TRBJ1-1	NA
CASSQVGQGADGYTF	TGTGCCAGCAGCCAAGTTGGACAGGGGGCGGATGGCTACACCTTC	TRBV3-1/TRBV3-2	NA	TRBJ1-2	TRBD1
CASSPGTNTDTQYF	TGTGCCAGCAGCCCCGGGACAAACACAGATACGCAGTATTTT	TRBV3-1/TRBV3-2	once	TRBJ2-3	NA
CATSDYKAFYNSPLHF	TGTGCCACCAGTGATTATAAAGCATTCTATAATTCACCCCTCCACTTT	TRBV24-1	NA	TRBJ1-6	NA
CASSLVGSGNTIYF	TGTGCCAGCAGCTTGGTAGGGTCTGGAAACACCATATATTTT	TRBV5-4	NA	TRBJ1-3	NA
CASSMPADRSYGYTF	TGTGCCAGTAGTATGCCCGCCGACAGGAGCTATGGCTACACCTTC	TRBV19	NA	TRBJ1-2	NA
CASSPPYDRMAVGGRKAFF	TGTGCCAGCAGTCCACCTTACGACAGAATGGCCGTGGGGGGGAGAAAAGCTTTCTTT	TRBV6-6	NA	TRBJ1-1	NA
CASSMSSGGAIRYNEQFF	TGTGCCAGTAGTATGTCTAGCGGGGGGGCCATTCGGTACAATGAGCAGTTCTTC	TRBV19	NA	TRBJ2-1	TRBD2
CASSKGEVGDSYNSPLHF	TGTGCCAGCAGCAAAGGAGAGGTAGGGGACTCCTATAATTCACCCCTCCACTTT	TRBV21-1	NA	TRBJ1-6	NA
CASSQVAGGDYEQYF	TGCGCCAGCAGCCAAGTCGCAGGGGGCGACTACGAGCAGTACTTC	TRBV4-1	NA	TRBJ2-7	TRBD1
CASSFRDRTLHF	TGTGCCAGCAGTTTCCGGGACAGGACTCTCCACTTT	TRBV6-6	NA	TRBJ1-6	TRBD1
CASSRQGNTDTQYF	TGTGCCAGCTCACGGCAGGGTAACACAGATACGCAGTATTTT	TRBV18	few	TRBJ2-3	NA
CASSLSGEKLFF	TGTGCCAGCAGCTTGAGTGGTGAAAAACTGTTTTTT	TRBV5-5	NA	TRBJ1-4	NA
CASSLAGGRREQYF	TGTGCCAGCAGCTTGGCGGGGGGCCGGCGGGAGCAGTACTTC	TRBV5-4	NA	TRBJ2-7	NA
CAWSVNYYEQYF	TGTGCCTGGAGTGTAAACTACTACGAGCAGTACTTC	TRBV30	NA	TRBJ2-7	NA
CASSAQAGPQETQYF	TGTGCCAGCAGTGCCCAAGCGGGGCCCCAAGAGACCCAGTACTTC	TRBV2	NA	TRBJ2-5	TRBD2
CASSQGLAGAGNGELFF	TGCGCCAGCAGCCAAGGACTAGCGGGGGCCGGGAACGGGGAGCTGTTTTTT	TRBV5-1	NA	TRBJ2-2	TRBD2
CASSKARRYNQPQHF	TGTGCCAGCAGCAAAGCCAGGCGGTACAATCAGCCCCAGCATTTT	TRBV21-1	once	TRBJ1-5	NA
CASSRQGINIQYF	TGTGCCAGCAGCCGACAGGGCATAAACATTCAGTACTTC	TRBV7-8	NA	TRBJ2-4	TRBD1
CASSQAAGKGNEQYF	TGTGCCAGCAGCCAAGCGGCTGGCAAGGGGAACGAGCAGTACTTC	TRBV4-2	NA	TRBJ2-7	NA
CASSQGQGVIYEQYF	TGTGCCAGCAGCCAGGGACAGGGAGTAATCTACGAGCAGTACTTC	TRBV6-2/TRBV6-3	NA	TRBJ2-7	TRBD1
CASSLRLAGGYNEQFF	TGTGCCAGCAGCTTAAGACTAGCGGGGGGGTACAATGAGCAGTTCTTC	TRBV5-5	once	TRBJ2-1	TRBD2
CASSVGLGRGQETQYF	TGTGCCAGCAGCGTAGGTCTGGGCAGGGGTCAAGAGACCCAGTACTTC	TRBV9	NA	TRBJ2-5	NA
CASSELAAGLVETQYF	TGTGCCAGCAGTGAATTGGCGGCAGGGCTGGTGGAGACCCAGTACTTC	TRBV25-1	NA	TRBJ2-5	NA
CASNPGPGNTEAFF	TGTGCCAGCAACCCAGGGCCAGGGAACACTGAAGCTTTCTTT	TRBV3-1/TRBV3-2	NA	TRBJ1-1	NA
CASSEARGENSPLHF	TGTGCCAGCAGTGAAGCCCGGGGCGAAAATTCACCCCTCCACTTT	TRBV6-1	NA	TRBJ1-6	NA
CASSSTGERYTF	TGTGCCAGCAGCTCGACAGGGGAGCGGTACACCTTC	TRBV7-9	NA	TRBJ1-2	TRBD1
CASSERLSGNTIYF	TGTGCCAGCAGTGAAAGACTCTCTGGAAACACCATATATTTT	TRBV6-1	NA	TRBJ1-3	NA
CASRRLGLDNQPQHF	TGTGCCAGCAGGAGACTTGGACTCGACAATCAGCCCCAGCATTTT	TRBV27	NA	TRBJ1-5	NA